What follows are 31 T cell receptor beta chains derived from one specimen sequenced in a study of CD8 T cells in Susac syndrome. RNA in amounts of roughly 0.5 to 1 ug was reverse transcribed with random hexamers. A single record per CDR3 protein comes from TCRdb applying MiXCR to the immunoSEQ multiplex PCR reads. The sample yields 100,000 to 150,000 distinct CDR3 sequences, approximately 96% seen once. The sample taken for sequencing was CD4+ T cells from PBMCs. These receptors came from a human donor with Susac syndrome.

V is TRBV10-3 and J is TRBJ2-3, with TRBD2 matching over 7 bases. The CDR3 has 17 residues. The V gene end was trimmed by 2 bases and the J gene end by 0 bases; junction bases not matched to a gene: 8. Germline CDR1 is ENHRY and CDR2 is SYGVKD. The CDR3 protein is CAISESGNLGSTDTQYF. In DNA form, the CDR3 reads TGTGCCATCAGTGAGAGCGGGAACCTTGGGAGCACAGATACGCAGTATTTT.

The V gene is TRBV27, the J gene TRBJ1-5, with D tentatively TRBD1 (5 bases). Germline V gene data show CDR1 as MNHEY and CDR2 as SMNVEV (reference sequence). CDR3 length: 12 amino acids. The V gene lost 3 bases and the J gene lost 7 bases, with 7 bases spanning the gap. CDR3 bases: TGTGCCAGCAGTTTTTCAGGGCAGCCCCAGCATTTT. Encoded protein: CASSFSGQPQHF.

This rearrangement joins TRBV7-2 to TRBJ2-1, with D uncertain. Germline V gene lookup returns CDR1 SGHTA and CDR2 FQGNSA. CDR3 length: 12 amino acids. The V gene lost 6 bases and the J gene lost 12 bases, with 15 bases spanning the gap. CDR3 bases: TGTGCCAGCAGTCCTACTGGATCAGGGCAGTTCTTC. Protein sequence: CASSPTGSGQFF.

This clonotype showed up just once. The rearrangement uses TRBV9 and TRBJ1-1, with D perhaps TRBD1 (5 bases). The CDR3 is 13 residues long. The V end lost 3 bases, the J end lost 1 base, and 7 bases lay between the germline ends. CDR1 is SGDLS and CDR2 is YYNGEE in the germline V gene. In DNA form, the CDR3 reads TGTGCCAGCAGCGCGAGGGGGAACACTGAAGCTTTCTTT. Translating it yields CASSARGNTEAFF.

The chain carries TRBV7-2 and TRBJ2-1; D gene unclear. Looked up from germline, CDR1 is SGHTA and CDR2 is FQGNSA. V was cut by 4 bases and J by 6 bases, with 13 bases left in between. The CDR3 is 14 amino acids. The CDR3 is CASSSGVHGNEQFF. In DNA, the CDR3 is TGTGCCAGCAGCTCCGGCGTCCATGGCAATGAGCAGTTCTTC.

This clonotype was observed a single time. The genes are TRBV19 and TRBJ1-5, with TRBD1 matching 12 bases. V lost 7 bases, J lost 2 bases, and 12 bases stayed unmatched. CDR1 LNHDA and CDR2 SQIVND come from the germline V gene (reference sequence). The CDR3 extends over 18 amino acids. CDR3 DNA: TGTGCCAGTAAAAATCGCGGGACAGGGGGCCGTGGCAATCAGCCCCAGCATTTT. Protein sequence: CASKNRGTGGRGNQPQHF.

DNA for the CDR3: TGTGCCAGCAGTACGGCATGGGGTGAAGATACGCAGTATTTT. This encodes CASSTAWGEDTQYF. The chain has TRBV2 and TRBJ2-3; D remains ambiguous. The germline gives CDR1 SNHLY, CDR2 FYNNEI. This CDR3 is built from 14 residues. V was trimmed by 5 bases and J by 5 bases, leaving 14 bases between them.

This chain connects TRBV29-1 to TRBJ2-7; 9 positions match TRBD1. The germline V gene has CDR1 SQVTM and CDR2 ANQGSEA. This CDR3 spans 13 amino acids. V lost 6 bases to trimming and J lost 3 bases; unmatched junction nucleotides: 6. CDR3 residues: CSVGTGSFYEQYF. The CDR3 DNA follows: TGCAGCGTCGGGACAGGGAGTTTCTACGAGCAGTACTTC.

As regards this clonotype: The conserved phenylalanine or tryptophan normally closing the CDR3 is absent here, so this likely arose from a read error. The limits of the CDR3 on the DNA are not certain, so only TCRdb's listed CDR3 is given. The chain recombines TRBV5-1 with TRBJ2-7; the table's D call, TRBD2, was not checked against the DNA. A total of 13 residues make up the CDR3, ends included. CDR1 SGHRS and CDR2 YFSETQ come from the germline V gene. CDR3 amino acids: CASSPGTSGRAEL.

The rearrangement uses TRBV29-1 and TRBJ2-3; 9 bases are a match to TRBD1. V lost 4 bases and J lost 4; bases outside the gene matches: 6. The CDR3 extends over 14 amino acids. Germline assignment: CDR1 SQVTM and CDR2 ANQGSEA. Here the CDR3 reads CSVGRDRASDTQYF. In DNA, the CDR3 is TGCAGCGTTGGGAGGGACAGGGCCTCAGATACGCAGTATTTT.

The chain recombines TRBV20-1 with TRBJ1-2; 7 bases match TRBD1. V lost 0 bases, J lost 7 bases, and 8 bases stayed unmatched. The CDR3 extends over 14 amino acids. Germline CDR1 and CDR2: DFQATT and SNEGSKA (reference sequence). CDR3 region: CSARDGGTASGYTF. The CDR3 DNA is TGCAGTGCTAGAGATGGAGGGACAGCAAGTGGCTACACCTTC.

CDR3 region: CSASRGLEEHEQYF. Written as DNA, the CDR3 is TGCAGTGCTAGTCGTGGTCTGGAGGAACACGAGCAGTACTTC. The chain links TRBV20-1 to TRBJ2-7; perhaps TRBD2 as D (5 bases). CDR3 length equals 14 residues. Germline CDR1 and CDR2: DFQATT and SNEGSKA (reference sequence). Deletions cut 3 bases from V and 5 bases from J, with 17 bases between.

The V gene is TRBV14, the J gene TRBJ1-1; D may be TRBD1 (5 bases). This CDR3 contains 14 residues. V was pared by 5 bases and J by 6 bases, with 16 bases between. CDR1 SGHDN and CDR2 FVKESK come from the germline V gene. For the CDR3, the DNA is TGTGCCAGCAGCAGACGGGACCCGGCACCTGAAGCTTTCTTT. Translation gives CASSRRDPAPEAFF. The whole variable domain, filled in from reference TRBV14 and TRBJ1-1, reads EAGVTQFPSHSVIEKGQTVTLRCDPISGHDNLYWYRRVMGKEIKFLLHFVKESKQDESGMPNNRFLAERTGGTYSTLKVQPAELEDSGVYFCASSRRDPAPEAFFGQGTRLTVV.

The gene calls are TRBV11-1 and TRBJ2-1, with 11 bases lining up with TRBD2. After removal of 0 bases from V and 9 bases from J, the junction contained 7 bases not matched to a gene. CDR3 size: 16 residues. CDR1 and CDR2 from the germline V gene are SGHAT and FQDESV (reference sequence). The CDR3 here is CASSLAKLAGVGEQFF. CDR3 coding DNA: TGTGCCAGCAGCTTAGCGAAACTAGCGGGAGTGGGTGAGCAGTTCTTC.

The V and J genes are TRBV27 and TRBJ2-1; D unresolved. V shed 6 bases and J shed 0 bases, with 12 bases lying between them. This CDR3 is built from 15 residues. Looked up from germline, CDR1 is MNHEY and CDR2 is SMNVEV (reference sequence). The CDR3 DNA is TGTGCCAGCAGCCTTAGACTCCCCTCCTACAATGAGCAGTTCTTC. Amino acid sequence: CASSLRLPSYNEQFF.

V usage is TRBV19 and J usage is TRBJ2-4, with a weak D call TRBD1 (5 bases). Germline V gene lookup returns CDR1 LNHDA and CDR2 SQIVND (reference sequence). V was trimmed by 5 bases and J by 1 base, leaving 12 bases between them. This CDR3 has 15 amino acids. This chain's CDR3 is CASSDSGMAKNIQYF. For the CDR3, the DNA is TGTGCCAGTAGTGACAGTGGGATGGCCAAAAACATTCAGTACTTC.

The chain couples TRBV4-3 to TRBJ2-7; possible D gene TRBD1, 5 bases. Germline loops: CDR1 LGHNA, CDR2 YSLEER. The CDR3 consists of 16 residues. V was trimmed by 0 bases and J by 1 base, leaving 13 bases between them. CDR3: CASSQDIGAASYEQYF. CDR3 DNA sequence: TGCGCCAGCAGCCAAGATATAGGGGCCGCGTCCTACGAGCAGTACTTC.

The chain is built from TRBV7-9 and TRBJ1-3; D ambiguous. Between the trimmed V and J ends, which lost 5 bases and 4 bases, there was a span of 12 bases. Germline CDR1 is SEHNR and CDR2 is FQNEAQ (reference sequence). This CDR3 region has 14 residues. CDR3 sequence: CASSQEGKGNTIYF. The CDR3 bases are TGTGCCAGCAGCCAGGAGGGTAAAGGAAACACCATATATTTT.

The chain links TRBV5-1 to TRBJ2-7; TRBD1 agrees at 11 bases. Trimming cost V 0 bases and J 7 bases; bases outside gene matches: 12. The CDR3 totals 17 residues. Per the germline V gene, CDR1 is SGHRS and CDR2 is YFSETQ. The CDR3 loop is CASSLEPLGQGVGEQYF. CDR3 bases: TGCGCCAGCAGCTTGGAACCCTTGGGACAGGGGGTAGGAGAGCAGTACTTC. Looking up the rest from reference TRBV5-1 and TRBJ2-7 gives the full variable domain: KAGVTQTPRYLIKTRGQQVTLSCSPISGHRSVSWYQQTPGQGLQFLFEYFSETQRNKGNFPGRFSGRQFSNSRSEMNVSTLELGDSALYLCASSLEPLGQGVGEQYFGPGTRLTVT.

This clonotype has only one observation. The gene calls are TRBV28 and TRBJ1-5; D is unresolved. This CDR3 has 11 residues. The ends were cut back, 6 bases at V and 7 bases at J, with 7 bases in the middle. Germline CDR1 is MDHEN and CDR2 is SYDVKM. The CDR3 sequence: CASSRVQPQHF. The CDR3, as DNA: TGTGCCAGCAGCCGAGTCCAGCCCCAGCATTTT.

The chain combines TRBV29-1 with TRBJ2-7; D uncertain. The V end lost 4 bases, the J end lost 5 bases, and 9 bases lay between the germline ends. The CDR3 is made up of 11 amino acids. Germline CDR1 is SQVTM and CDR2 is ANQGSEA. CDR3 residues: CSVAQSHEQYF. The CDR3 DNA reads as TGCAGCGTTGCCCAGTCCCACGAGCAGTACTTC.

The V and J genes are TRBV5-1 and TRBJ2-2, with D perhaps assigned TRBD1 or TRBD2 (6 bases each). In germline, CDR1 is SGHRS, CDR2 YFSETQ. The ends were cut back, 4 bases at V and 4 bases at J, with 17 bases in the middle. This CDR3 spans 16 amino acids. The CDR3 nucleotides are TGCGCCAGCAGCCCCCGCCGGGGGCTCGGCACCGGGGAGCTGTTTTTT. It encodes CASSPRRGLGTGELFF.

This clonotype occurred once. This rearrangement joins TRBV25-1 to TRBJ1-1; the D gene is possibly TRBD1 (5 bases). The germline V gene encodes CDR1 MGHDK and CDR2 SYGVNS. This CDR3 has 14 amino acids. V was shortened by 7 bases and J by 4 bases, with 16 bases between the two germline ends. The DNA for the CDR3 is TGTGCCAGCACGCGCGGGGGGATGGGCACTGAAGCTTTCTTT. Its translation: CASTRGGMGTEAFF.

CDR3 sequence reads: CSAPSGEKGGNEQFF. CDR3 DNA: TGCAGTGCCCCGAGCGGGGAGAAGGGCGGGAATGAGCAGTTCTTC. The chain is built from TRBV20-1 and TRBJ2-1; 7 bases are shared with TRBD2. Germline assignment: CDR1 DFQATT and CDR2 SNEGSKA (reference sequence). V shed 6 bases, J shed 7 bases, and the junction held 15 bases outside the gene matches. This CDR3 comprises 15 residues.

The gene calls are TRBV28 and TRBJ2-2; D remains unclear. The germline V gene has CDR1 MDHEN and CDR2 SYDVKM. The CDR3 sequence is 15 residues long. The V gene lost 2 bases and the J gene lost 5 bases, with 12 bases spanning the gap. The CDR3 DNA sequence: TGTGCCAGCAGTTTAGCAGTTGGTGGGACCGGGGAGCTGTTTTTT. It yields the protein CASSLAVGGTGELFF.

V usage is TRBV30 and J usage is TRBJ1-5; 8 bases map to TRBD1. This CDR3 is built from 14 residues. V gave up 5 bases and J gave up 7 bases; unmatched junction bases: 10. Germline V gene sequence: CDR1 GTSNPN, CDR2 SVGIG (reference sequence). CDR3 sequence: CAWPPTGEDQPQHF. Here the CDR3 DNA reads TGTGCCTGGCCCCCGACAGGGGAGGACCAGCCCCAGCATTTT.

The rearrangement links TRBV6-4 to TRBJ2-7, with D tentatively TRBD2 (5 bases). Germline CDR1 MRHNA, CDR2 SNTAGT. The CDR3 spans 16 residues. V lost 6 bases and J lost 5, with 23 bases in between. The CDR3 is CASSHLGAEYYDEQYF. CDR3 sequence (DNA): TGTGCCAGCAGCCACCTGGGAGCGGAGTATTACGACGAGCAGTACTTC.

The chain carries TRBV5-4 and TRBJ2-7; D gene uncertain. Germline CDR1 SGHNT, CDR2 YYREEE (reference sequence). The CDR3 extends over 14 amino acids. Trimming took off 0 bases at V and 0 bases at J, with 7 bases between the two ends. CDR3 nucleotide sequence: TGTGCCAGCAGCTTGGAAAGGGTCTCCTACGAGCAGTACTTC. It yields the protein CASSLERVSYEQYF.

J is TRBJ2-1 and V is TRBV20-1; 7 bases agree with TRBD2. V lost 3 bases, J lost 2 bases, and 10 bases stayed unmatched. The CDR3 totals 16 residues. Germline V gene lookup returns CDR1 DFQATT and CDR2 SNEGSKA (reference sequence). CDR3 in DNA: TGCAGTGCTAGTCCCCCTAGCGGAGCCCCCTACAATGAGCAGTTCTTC. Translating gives CSASPPSGAPYNEQFF.

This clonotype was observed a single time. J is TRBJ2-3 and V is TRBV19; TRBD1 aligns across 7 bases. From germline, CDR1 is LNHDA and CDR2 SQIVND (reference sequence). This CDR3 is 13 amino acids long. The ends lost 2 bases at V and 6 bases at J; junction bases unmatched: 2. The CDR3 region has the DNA TGTGCCAGTAGTATAACAGGGGCGGATACGCAGTATTTT. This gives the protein CASSITGADTQYF.

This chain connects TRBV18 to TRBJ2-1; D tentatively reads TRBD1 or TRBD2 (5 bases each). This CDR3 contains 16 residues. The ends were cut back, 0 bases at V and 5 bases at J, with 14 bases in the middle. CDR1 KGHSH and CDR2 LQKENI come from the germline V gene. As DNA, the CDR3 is TGTGCCAGCTCACCACCGTCGGGACCTAAGAACAATGAGCAGTTCTTC. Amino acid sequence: CASSPPSGPKNNEQFF.